This TCR beta chain was recovered during a study of cytomegalovirus exposure and HLA in healthy donors. General study results and limits: Rarity marked most TCR sequences, yet some public TCRs occurred in many donors. Clusters of TCRs from the first cohort tended to co-occur in the roughly 120 validation repertoires (as a later analysis found).

A word on this clone: Its antigen is undetermined.

The CDR3 length is 20 residues. The germline CDR1 and CDR2 sequences are SGHVS and FQNEAQ. V shed 0 bases and J shed 0 bases, with 18 bases lying between them. The repertoire was sequenced with immunoSEQ multiplex PCR; TCRdb's copy has only in-frame clones and lacks some. The repertoire holds approximately 160,000 clones, with approximately 86% as singletons. The chain uses TRBV7-8 and TRBJ1-6; D is possibly TRBD1 (6 bases). Input material: PBMCs. The source is a woman aged 18-29 years in good health and CMV-seronegative. For the CDR3, the DNA is TGTGCCAGCAGCTTAGCGTTCCAGGGGAAAGGGAGCTCCTATAATTCACCCCTCCACTTT. This codes for CASSLAFQGKGSSYNSPLHF.